These 14 T cell receptor beta chains share one sample of origin, sequenced in a study of cytomegalovirus exposure and HLA in healthy donors. 60 Vbeta and 13 Jbeta primers were used in PCR. Sequenced by immunoSEQ multiplex PCR; TCRdb stores in-frame clones only, minus some. Of about 130,000 clones in the sample, 70% to 90% are singletons; the top ten hold 1.5% to 2%. Sequencing input: PBMCs. Receptors were obtained from a boy between 10 and 17 years old in good health and CMV-seronegative.

This clone was found once. One end of the junction is discordant with germline, which a read error may explain. The chain couples TRBV7-7 to TRBJ2-2; 9 bases agree with TRBD1. The length of the CDR3 is 17 residues. Germline V lookup: CDR1 SSHAT, CDR2 FNYEAQ (reference sequence). CDR3 amino acids: CASSTSGTGFNTGELFF. CDR3 nucleotide sequence: TGTGCTAGCAGCACCTCCGGGACAGGGTTTAACACCGGGGAGCTGTTTTTT.

This chain connects TRBV18 to TRBJ2-5; D may be TRBD1 (5 bases). This CDR3 has 13 amino acids. Germline V CDR1 and CDR2: KGHSH, LQKENI. Trimming shortened V by 3 bases and J by 3 bases, and 8 bases separated the two germline ends. The CDR3 here is CASSPPREETQYF. The DNA for the CDR3 is TGTGCCAGCTCACCCCCCAGGGAAGAGACCCAGTACTTC.

The chain uses TRBV19 and TRBJ1-5; D not resolved. Germline CDR1 LNHDA, CDR2 SQIVND (reference sequence). This CDR3 is 18 amino acids long. Deletions cut 3 bases from V and 0 bases from J, with 18 bases between. The CDR3 bases are TGTGCCAGTAGTATGAGAGGGAATCGGGCGGATAGCAATCAGCCCCAGCATTTT. Protein sequence: CASSMRGNRADSNQPQHF.

The V gene is TRBV5-1, the J gene TRBJ2-7; D perhaps matches TRBD1 (6 bases). The V gene's germline CDR1 is SGHRS and CDR2 YFSETQ. V dropped 7 bases and J dropped 4 bases, with 15 bases sitting between them. The CDR3 sequence is 13 residues long. CDR3: CASSTGTPYEQYF. For the CDR3, the DNA is TGCGCCAGCTCTACCGGGACACCATACGAGCAGTACTTC.

This clone appeared a single time. The V gene is TRBV5-1, the J gene TRBJ2-1; weak D call: TRBD2 (5 bases). Germline loops: CDR1 SGHRS, CDR2 YFSETQ. V lost 0 bases to trimming and J lost 7 bases, with 8 bases between them. The CDR3 is 13 amino acids. In DNA form, the CDR3 reads TGCGCCAGCAGCTTGGTGTTAGCGAATGAGCAGTTCTTC. Its translation is CASSLVLANEQFF.

The chain recombines TRBV4-3 with TRBJ2-1, with a weak D call TRBD2 (5 bases). Trimming left V 0 bases short and J 7 bases short, with 7 bases between. Germline V gene lookup returns CDR1 LGHNA and CDR2 YSLEER. The CDR3 has 13 amino acids. CDR3 loop: CASSQEGVNEQFF. The CDR3 DNA reads TGCGCCAGCAGCCAAGAGGGAGTAAATGAGCAGTTCTTC.

The gene calls are TRBV2 and TRBJ1-6; D gene unclear. Trimming took 8 bases from V and 6 from J, leaving 32 bases between them. This CDR3 is built from 20 residues. In germline, CDR1 is SNHLY, CDR2 FYNNEI. CDR3 DNA: TGTGCCAGCCAAAACGGCGGTTTGCAGATCAGCCCTGATTCTAATTCACCCCTCCACTTT. It specifies CASQNGGLQISPDSNSPLHF.

This rearrangement joins TRBV5-1 to TRBJ2-7, with TRBD1 matching over 9 bases. CDR3 length: 13 residues. Unmatched junction bases numbered 8, after V lost 9 bases and J lost 4 bases. Germline V gene data show CDR1 as SGHRS and CDR2 as YFSETQ. The chain's CDR3 is CATYPDRGYEQYF. The CDR3 region has the DNA TGCGCCACCTACCCCGACAGGGGGTACGAGCAGTACTTC.

This CDR3 reads CASSPPITSYEQYF. DNA of the CDR3: TGTGCCAGCTCACCACCGATTACTTCCTACGAGCAGTACTTC. The chain uses TRBV18 and TRBJ2-7; D is unclear. V gave up 0 bases and J gave up 1 base, with 7 bases separating them. The CDR3 length is 14 residues. Germline V CDR1 and CDR2: KGHSH, LQKENI.

This chain links TRBV18 with TRBJ1-1; possibly TRBD1 for D (5 bases). This CDR3 spans 15 amino acids. The V end lost 1 base, the J end lost 1 base, and 10 bases lay between the germline ends. Germline loops: CDR1 KGHSH, CDR2 LQKENI. CDR3 region: CASSPLGGANTEAFF. CDR3 nucleotides: TGTGCCAGCTCACCACTGGGGGGAGCGAACACTGAAGCTTTCTTT.

The chain uses TRBV10-3 and TRBJ2-3, with D perhaps TRBD2 (5 bases). The CDR3 extends over 11 amino acids. Trimming pared 6 bases from V and 8 bases from J, leaving 9 bases between. Germline V lookup: CDR1 ENHRY, CDR2 SYGVKD. DNA for the CDR3: TGTGCCATCAGGACGGGGTCTACGCAGTATTTT. Translating it yields CAIRTGSTQYF.

J is TRBJ2-7 and V is TRBV5-5; 7 nucleotides line up with TRBD2. Germline loops: CDR1 SGHKS, CDR2 YYEKEE (reference sequence). J gave up 3 bases and V 3 bases, and 9 bases lay outside the gene matches. The length of the CDR3 is 15 residues. CDR3 residues: CASSSSGTILYEQYF. CDR3 DNA sequence: TGTGCCAGCAGCTCATCCGGGACTATACTCTACGAGCAGTACTTC.

The V and J genes are TRBV7-3 and TRBJ1-1, with TRBD1 as a possible D gene (6 bases). Trimming left V 5 bases short and J 0 bases short, with 13 bases between. The CDR3 totals 15 residues. Germline CDR1 and CDR2: SGHTA and FQGTGA. The CDR3 DNA sequence: TGTGCCAGCAGCCCGGGGGGCCAGCTGAACACTGAAGCTTTCTTT. It yields the protein CASSPGGQLNTEAFF.

V and J are TRBV6-1 and TRBJ2-1; TRBD2 agrees at 13 bases. Germline CDR1 reads MNHNS; CDR2 reads SASEGT. The CDR3 spans 14 residues. V was pared by 10 bases and J by 6 bases, with 6 bases of the junction left unmatched. Written as DNA, the CDR3 is TGTGCCACCAGACTAGCGGGGGGTACCAATGAGCAGTTCTTC. This gives the protein CATRLAGGTNEQFF.